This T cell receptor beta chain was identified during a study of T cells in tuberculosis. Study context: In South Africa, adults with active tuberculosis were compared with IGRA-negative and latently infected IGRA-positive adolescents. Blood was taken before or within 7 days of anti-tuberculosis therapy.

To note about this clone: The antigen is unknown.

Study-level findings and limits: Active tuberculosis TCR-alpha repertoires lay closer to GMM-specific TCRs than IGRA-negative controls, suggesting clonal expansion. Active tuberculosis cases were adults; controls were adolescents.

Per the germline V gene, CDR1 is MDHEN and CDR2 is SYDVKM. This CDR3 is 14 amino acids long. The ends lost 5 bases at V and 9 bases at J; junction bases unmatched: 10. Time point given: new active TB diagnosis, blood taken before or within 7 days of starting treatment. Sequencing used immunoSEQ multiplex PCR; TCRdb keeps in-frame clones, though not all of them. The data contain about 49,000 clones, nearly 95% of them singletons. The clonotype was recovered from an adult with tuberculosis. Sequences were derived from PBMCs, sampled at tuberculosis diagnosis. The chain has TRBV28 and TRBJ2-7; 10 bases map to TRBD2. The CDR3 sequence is CASSGGTSVGRQYF. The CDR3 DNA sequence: TGTGCCAGCAGTGGAGGGACTAGCGTCGGTCGGCAGTACTTC.